Below, 18 T cell receptor beta chains from the same sample are listed, as sequenced in a study of T cells in tuberculosis (dated by TCRdb to the late 2010s). The time point tag for this specimen amounts to: new active TB diagnosis, blood taken before or within 7 days of starting treatment. Libraries were prepared through the immunoSEQ multiplex PCR assay. What TCRdb holds here is the immuneACCESS table cut down to in-frame rearrangements. Part of the clones is not present; checked against another copy, under half of the missing clones reflect an unresolved V gene, and the others are unexplained. The sample profile shows 47,000 or so clones; over 90% of them were found once. The ten largest clones take up 1.4% of the sample. Material: PBMCs, obtained at tuberculosis diagnosis. Source of these receptors: an adult with tuberculosis.

The J gene is TRBJ2-7, the V gene TRBV7-9; 7 bases align to TRBD1. V dropped 0 bases and J dropped 4; count of bases not matched to a gene: 3. Germline V CDR1 and CDR2: SEHNR, FQNEAQ (reference sequence). The CDR3 length is 14 residues. CDR3 region: CASSLAGQFYEQYF. As DNA, the CDR3 is TGTGCCAGCAGCTTAGCGGGACAGTTTTACGAGCAGTACTTC.

In its sample, this clone was seen once. The chain combines TRBV5-1 with TRBJ2-1; 8 positions match TRBD2. The CDR3 consists of 14 residues. V dropped 4 bases and J dropped 6; count of bases not matched to a gene: 6. CDR1 is SGHRS and CDR2 is YFSETQ in the germline V gene. The CDR3 protein is CASSPGTSRNEQFF. CDR3 sequence (DNA): TGCGCCAGCAGCCCCGGGACTAGTCGCAATGAGCAGTTCTTC.

CDR3 in amino acids: CASSQDKRALTSANTGELFF. CDR3 in DNA: TGCGCCAGCAGCCAAGATAAAAGGGCCCTGACTAGCGCGAACACCGGGGAGCTGTTTTTT. The chain has TRBV4-3 and TRBJ2-2; 8 positions agree with TRBD2. Trimming took 0 bases from V and 0 from J; bases not matched to a gene: 12. Germline-derived CDR1 and CDR2 are LGHNA and YSLEER. The CDR3 runs to 20 residues.

J is TRBJ1-5 and V is TRBV7-9; TRBD1 might be the D (5 bases). The germline V and J ends were trimmed by 1 base and 7 bases, with 5 bases remaining between them. Germline V gene sequence: CDR1 SEHNR, CDR2 FQNEAQ (reference sequence). The CDR3 length is 12 residues. Here the CDR3 reads CASSLGGQPQHF. The CDR3 region has the DNA TGTGCCAGCAGCTTAGGGGGCCAGCCCCAGCATTTT. The entire variable domain, with the rest obtained from reference TRBV7-9 and TRBJ1-5, is as follows: DTGVSQNPRHKITKRGQNVTFRCDPISEHNRLYWYRQTLGQGPEFLTYFQNEAQLEKSRLLSDRFSAERPKGSFSTLEIQRTEQGDSAMYLCASSLGGQPQHFGDGTRLSIL.

This sequence joins TRBV9 and TRBJ1-1, with D maybe TRBD1 (6 bases). This CDR3 has 14 amino acids. Trimming removed 4 bases from V and 1 base from J, with 11 bases in between. In germline, CDR1 is SGDLS, CDR2 YYNGEE. This CDR3 reads CASSLSGQNTEAFF. The CDR3 DNA is TGTGCCAGCAGCCTATCGGGACAGAACACTGAAGCTTTCTTT.

The V gene is TRBV6-6, the J gene TRBJ2-1; D unclear. The CDR3 sequence is 14 residues long. The V and J ends lost 4 bases and 6 bases respectively, with 13 bases between them. CDR1 MNHNY and CDR2 SVGAGI come from the germline V gene (reference sequence). CDR3 sequence (DNA): TGTGCCAGCAGTTTACGCGAGTCCCTCAATGAGCAGTTCTTC. Its translation: CASSLRESLNEQFF.

The chain recombines TRBV15 with TRBJ1-4, with D perhaps TRBD1 (5 bases). Germline V CDR1 and CDR2: LNHNV, YYDKDF (reference sequence). This CDR3 is 16 amino acids long. Trimming cost V 3 bases and J 7 bases, with 18 bases left between them. The CDR3 sequence is CATSRVTGFGGEKLFF. CDR3 coding DNA: TGTGCCACCAGCAGGGTAACAGGATTCGGTGGTGAAAAACTGTTTTTT.

The chain has TRBV5-1 and TRBJ2-3, with TRBD2 identical over 9 bases. The CDR3 length is 15 residues. Germline values: CDR1 SGHRS, CDR2 YFSETQ. V dropped 4 bases and J dropped 3; count of bases not matched to a gene: 6. The CDR3 DNA is TGCGCCAGCAGCAGGATAGCGGGAGATACAGATACGCAGTATTTT. Protein sequence: CASSRIAGDTDTQYF.

This clone was detected once. The chain carries TRBV7-9 and TRBJ2-7, with D maybe TRBD1 (5 bases). Per the germline V gene, CDR1 is SEHNR and CDR2 is FQNEAQ (reference sequence). The length of the CDR3 is 19 residues. With 0 bases removed from V and 2 bases from J, the gap between germline ends came to 23 bases. CDR3 sequence reads: CASSLASQGSSFFPYEQYF. For the CDR3, the DNA is TGTGCCAGCAGCTTAGCTTCGCAGGGATCGTCCTTTTTTCCCTACGAGCAGTACTTC.

The chain employs TRBV5-4 and TRBJ2-3; 13 positions agree with TRBD2. This CDR3 spans 15 amino acids. Looked up from germline, CDR1 is SGHNT and CDR2 is YYREEE (reference sequence). Germline trimming cut 5 bases from V and 4 bases from J; bases unmatched to any gene: 4. CDR3 region: CASRWGLAGSDTQYF. DNA of the CDR3: TGTGCCAGCAGATGGGGACTAGCGGGATCAGATACGCAGTATTTT.

This clone was recorded only once. The rearrangement joins TRBV5-4 to TRBJ2-7; D unresolved. Trimming shortened V by 4 bases and J by 6 bases, and 11 bases separated the two germline ends. CDR3 length equals 12 residues. Per the germline V gene, CDR1 is SGHNT and CDR2 is YYREEE (reference sequence). CDR3 sequence: CASSLSVGEQYF. DNA of the CDR3: TGTGCCAGCAGCCTCAGCGTCGGCGAGCAGTACTTC.

Turning to this clone: An end of the junction differs from the germline gene, which may be a read error. V is TRBV7-7 and J is TRBJ2-4; D is perhaps TRBD2 (6 bases). The CDR3 is made up of 17 amino acids. The V gene's germline CDR1 is SSHAT and CDR2 FNYEAQ (reference sequence). The chain's CDR3 is CASTPGGATGAKNIQYF. CDR3 DNA: TGTGCTAGCACCCCCGGAGGGGCGACGGGGGCCAAAAACATTCAGTACTTC.

J is TRBJ1-1 and V is TRBV28; 7 nucleotides align to TRBD1. The CDR3 covers 14 residues. Germline CDR1 reads MDHEN; CDR2 reads SYDVKM. Trimming cost V 4 bases and J 6 bases; bases outside gene matches: 8. The CDR3 protein is CASSSEGTVPEAFF. The CDR3 nucleotides are TGTGCCAGCAGTTCCGAGGGGACAGTCCCTGAAGCTTTCTTT.

The V call is TRBV6-5, the J call TRBJ2-7; 8 bases map to TRBD2. The trim removed 6 bases at V and 0 bases at J, leaving 7 bases unmatched. There are 15 residues in the CDR3. Germline lookup yields CDR1 MNHEY and CDR2 SVGAGI. This CDR3 is CASRTSGGSSYEQYF. CDR3 nucleotide sequence: TGTGCCAGCAGAACGAGCGGGGGAAGCTCCTACGAGCAGTACTTC.

The chain joins TRBV5-1 to TRBJ1-2; D is uncertain. Germline V CDR1 and CDR2: SGHRS, YFSETQ. The ends were cut back, 0 bases at V and 7 bases at J, with 10 bases in the middle. The CDR3 runs to 13 residues. The CDR3 loop is CASSLAPEPGYTF. CDR3 nucleotide sequence: TGCGCCAGCAGCTTGGCTCCGGAGCCTGGCTACACCTTC.

V is TRBV6-5 and J is TRBJ1-5; TRBD1 matches 8 bases. Trimming removed 6 bases from V and 5 bases from J; junction bases left unmatched: 6. This CDR3 spans 14 amino acids. Germline assignment: CDR1 MNHEY and CDR2 SVGAGI. This CDR3 reads CASSRSTGDQPQHF. In nucleotides, the CDR3 is TGTGCCAGCAGCCGTTCGACAGGGGATCAGCCCCAGCATTTT.

This chain uses TRBV2 with TRBJ1-4; D is perhaps TRBD1 (5 bases). Germline V gene data show CDR1 as SNHLY and CDR2 as FYNNEI. The V end was cut by 1 base, the J end by 4 bases, with 7 bases between. This CDR3 is built from 14 residues. The CDR3 reads CASSEDRLNEKLFF. CDR3 nucleotides: TGTGCCAGCAGTGAAGACAGGCTTAATGAAAAACTGTTTTTT.

The chain is built from TRBV30 and TRBJ1-2, with 8 bases matching TRBD1. The germline V gene encodes CDR1 GTSNPN and CDR2 SVGIG (reference sequence). The CDR3 length is 13 residues. V gave up 1 base and J gave up 8 bases; unmatched junction bases: 6. The CDR3 region has the DNA TGTGCCTGGAGTGACTCCAACAGGGGGGGCTACACCTTC. It translates to CAWSDSNRGGYTF. Full variable domain (rest looked up from reference TRBV30 and TRBJ1-2): SQTIHQWPATLVQPVGSPLSLECTVEGTSNPNLYWYRQAAGRGLQLLFYSVGIGQISSEVPQNLSASRPQDRQFILSSKKLLLSDSGFYLCAWSDSNRGGYTFGSGTRLTVV.